Below are 22 T cell receptor beta chains sequenced from a single sample in a study of T cells in Graves' hyperthyroidism and ophthalmopathy. RNA transcripts served as the template for amplifying TCR beta CDR3 regions. TCR CDR3 regions were first amplified by RT-PCR with HTBI primers. TCRdb re-called the multiplex PCR reads through MiXCR, storing one row per CDR3 protein. The repertoire includes 750,000 to 900,000 distinct CDR3 sequences, about two fifths of them detected once, and approximately 10% sits in the top ten. The specimen sequenced was blood. The receptor source for this set is a man younger than 30 with Graves' hyperthyroidism.

This clonotype was counted many times. The V gene is TRBV19, the J gene TRBJ1-1; 7 positions match TRBD1. Per the germline V gene, CDR1 is LNHDA and CDR2 is SQIVND (reference sequence). CDR3 size: 15 residues. Germline trimming cut 9 bases from V and 1 base from J; bases unmatched to any gene: 11. CDR3 nucleotide sequence: TGTGCCAGGGTTGTTCGAGGGGGCCAGAACACTGAAGCTTTCTTT. Protein product: CARVVRGGQNTEAFF.

The rearrangement uses TRBV6-6 and TRBJ2-5; maybe TRBD2 (6 bases). This CDR3 is 17 amino acids long. Trimming removed 0 bases at V and 2 bases at J, with 16 bases between. CDR1 is MNHNY and CDR2 is SVGAGI in the germline V gene (reference sequence). CDR3 region: CASSYSLAWGEQETQYF. Written as DNA, the CDR3 is TGTGCCAGCAGTTACTCGTTAGCTTGGGGGGAACAAGAGACCCAGTACTTC.

A few counts support this clonotype. The rearrangement joins TRBV29-1 to TRBJ2-7; 8 bases agree with TRBD1. The CDR3 has 15 residues. V was pared by 2 bases and J by 2 bases, with 8 bases of the junction left unmatched. Germline V gene data show CDR1 as SQVTM and CDR2 as ANQGSEA. DNA of the CDR3: TGCAGCGTTGAAACTGGACAGGGAATTCCCTACGAGCAGTACTTC. Translating gives CSVETGQGIPYEQYF.

The sample holds many counts of this clonotype. The chain employs TRBV7-9 and TRBJ2-7, with no clear D. The CDR3 runs to 13 residues. The germline CDR1 and CDR2 sequences are SEHNR and FQNEAQ (reference sequence). Trimming cost V 5 bases and J 2 bases, with 10 bases left between them. The CDR3 region is CASSHRTAYEQYF. CDR3 bases: TGTGCCAGCAGCCACCGGACGGCCTACGAGCAGTACTTC.

Ten or more counts support this clonotype. CDR3 nucleotides: TGTGCCAGCAGCTATAGCGGCACGAACTATGGCTACACCTTC. This gives the protein CASSYSGTNYGYTF. The rearrangement uses TRBV6-5 and TRBJ1-2; the D is unclear. The germline V and J ends were trimmed by 6 bases and 2 bases, with 13 bases remaining between them. This CDR3 is 14 amino acids long. CDR1 and CDR2 from the germline V gene are MNHEY and SVGAGI.

The V gene is TRBV29-1, the J gene TRBJ2-2, with D possibly TRBD1 on 5 matching bases. Trimming removed 7 bases at V and 1 base at J, with 10 bases between. The CDR3 is 13 amino acids. CDR1 and CDR2 (germline): SQVTM, ANQGSEA. The CDR3 sequence is CSGLGQNTGELFF. CDR3 DNA sequence: TGCAGCGGTCTTGGACAGAACACCGGGGAGCTGTTTTTT.

This clonotype was observed many times. The chain couples TRBV29-1 to TRBJ1-2; D gene unclear. V was pared by 1 base and J by 10 bases, with 13 bases between. Looked up from germline, CDR1 is SQVTM and CDR2 is ANQGSEA. The CDR3 sequence is 12 residues long. CDR3 amino acids: CSVEAGRGLYTF. Here the CDR3 DNA reads TGCAGCGTTGAAGCAGGACGTGGGCTCTACACCTTC.

This chain connects TRBV19 to TRBJ1-5, with 7 bases that match TRBD1. Trimming removed 5 bases from V and 6 bases from J; junction bases left unmatched: 13. CDR1 is LNHDA, CDR2 SQIVND, per germline (reference sequence). This CDR3 region has 16 residues. The CDR3 coding sequence is TGTGCCAGTAGTTCCAGGGGAGACAGGGCAGGTCAGCCCCAGCATTTT. Translating it yields CASSSRGDRAGQPQHF.

The chain joins TRBV7-2 to TRBJ2-1; unclear D gene. V lost 5 bases to trimming and J lost 3 bases, with 11 bases between them. Germline V gene sequence: CDR1 SGHTA, CDR2 FQGNSA. This CDR3 comprises 14 residues. The CDR3 loop is CASSISDFYNEQFF. The CDR3, as DNA: TGTGCCAGCAGCATCTCCGACTTCTACAATGAGCAGTTCTTC.

As to this clonotype: Because it lacks the conserved phenylalanine or tryptophan at the end, this CDR3 is likely a read error. The DNA is left out, because the CDR3 cannot be placed on it with certainty; the CDR3 is given as TCRdb lists it. The chain has TRBV19 and TRBJ1-1; the table's TRBD1 call for D was not verified on the DNA. The CDR3 spans 10 amino acids, including both terminal residues. Germline CDR1 reads LNHDA; CDR2 reads SQIVND (reference sequence). The CDR3 sequence: CASSDQGAYY.

As concerns this clonotype: A much bigger clone sits one base away, suggesting this may be a read error. The rearrangement joins TRBV2 to TRBJ1-1; D perhaps matches TRBD1 (6 bases). The CDR3 covers 11 residues. CDR1 is SNHLY, CDR2 FYNNEI, per germline. CDR3 nucleotides: TGTGCCAGCAGTAAGGGGGTCGCAGCTTCCTTT. Protein sequence: CASSKGVAASF.

This clonotype was counted ten times or more. The chain has TRBV2 and TRBJ2-7; the D gene could be TRBD1 or TRBD2 (5 bases each). Trimming cost V 6 bases and J 4 bases, with 10 bases left between them. Germline CDR1 and CDR2: SNHLY and FYNNEI. This CDR3 comprises 12 residues. As DNA, the CDR3 is TGTGCCAGCAGGGGGGACGTGTACGAGCAGTACTTC. Its protein product is CASRGDVYEQYF.

In the case of this clonotype: The junction departs from the called germline gene at one end, perhaps through a read error. Here the CDR3 reads CASSEDPGLDTKAFF. CDR3 sequence (DNA): TGTGCCAGCAGTGAGGACCCAGGGTTGGACACTAAAGCTTTCTTT. The rearrangement joins TRBV25-1 to TRBJ1-1, with D tentatively TRBD1 (5 bases). There are 15 residues in the CDR3. In germline, CDR1 is MGHDK, CDR2 SYGVNS.

This clonotype came up many times. The genes are TRBV7-2 and TRBJ1-5, with 7 bases lining up with TRBD1. The CDR3 consists of 13 residues. Per germline, CDR1 SGHTA and CDR2 FQGNSA. The trim removed 2 bases at V and 7 bases at J, leaving 2 bases unmatched. CDR3 loop: CASSLQGGQPQHF. CDR3 coding DNA: TGTGCCAGCAGCTTACAGGGGGGACAGCCCCAGCATTTT.

This clonotype was detected ten times or more. The chain joins TRBV2 to TRBJ2-5; D gene unclear. Germline V gene sequence: CDR1 SNHLY, CDR2 FYNNEI. The CDR3 has 12 residues. The ends were cut back, 3 bases at V and 4 bases at J, with 6 bases in the middle. The CDR3 DNA reads TGTGCCAGCAGTGAGGTAGGAGAGACCCAGTACTTC. This translates into CASSEVGETQYF.

This chain uses TRBV5-4 with TRBJ1-1, with 7 bases matching TRBD1. The CDR3 totals 15 residues. Germline CDR1 is SGHNT and CDR2 is YYREEE (reference sequence). J was trimmed by 2 bases and V by 3 bases; bases with no gene match: 7. The CDR3 here is CASSWEQGINTEAFF. In nucleotides, the CDR3 is TGTGCCAGCAGCTGGGAACAGGGGATAAACACTGAAGCTTTCTTT.

This CDR3 reads CASRVGQGSEQYF. As DNA, the CDR3 is TGTGCCAGCAGGGTGGGACAGGGCTCCGAGCAGTACTTC. J is TRBJ2-7 and V is TRBV10-3, with 9 nucleotides matching TRBD1. V lost 10 bases, J lost 6 bases, and 10 bases stayed unmatched. The CDR3 spans 13 residues. The germline V gene encodes CDR1 ENHRY and CDR2 SYGVKD.

This clonotype showed up just a few times. The chain couples TRBV5-1 to TRBJ2-6; the match to TRBD2 covers 8 bases. V dropped 4 bases and J dropped 3; count of bases not matched to a gene: 9. The CDR3 runs to 17 residues. Germline V CDR1 and CDR2: SGHRS, YFSETQ. CDR3 DNA sequence: TGCGCCAGCAGCCCTTCTGGGACTAGTAGTGGGGCCAACGTCCTGACTTTC. Encoded protein: CASSPSGTSSGANVLTF.

This clonotype was detected ten times or more. This rearrangement joins TRBV20-1 to TRBJ1-6; TRBD1 agrees at 9 bases. The CDR3 runs 14 residues. V lost 1 base to trimming and J lost 10 bases; unmatched junction nucleotides: 5. Germline V gene sequence: CDR1 DFQATT, CDR2 SNEGSKA (reference sequence). In DNA form, the CDR3 reads TGCAGTGCTAGAGGGGACAGGGAAAGGTCACCCCTCCACTTT. Translating gives CSARGDRERSPLHF.

This chain connects TRBV2 to TRBJ1-5, with D perhaps matching TRBD1 (6 bases). The germline CDR1 and CDR2 sequences are SNHLY and FYNNEI. The CDR3 consists of 14 residues. The V and J ends lost 6 bases and 6 bases respectively, with 15 bases between them. The CDR3 sequence is CASSQDRRAQPQHF. The CDR3 region has the DNA TGTGCCAGCAGCCAAGACAGGCGGGCTCAGCCCCAGCATTTT.

The chain carries TRBV7-2 and TRBJ1-6, with 7 bases identical to TRBD1. The J segment lost 12 bases and the V segment lost 2 bases, leaving 7 bases of the junction unmatched. The CDR3 runs to 14 residues. Per the germline V gene, CDR1 is SGHTA and CDR2 is FQGNSA. CDR3 sequence (DNA): TGTGCCAGCAGCTTAAGCGGGACAGCGGAACCCCTCCACTTT. Amino acids: CASSLSGTAEPLHF.

For this clonotype: The junction departs from the called germline gene at one end, perhaps through a read error. The rearrangement joins TRBV6-1 to TRBJ1-2, with D possibly matching TRBD1 (6 bases). This CDR3 contains 13 residues. Looked up from germline, CDR1 is MNHNS and CDR2 is SASEGT. The chain's CDR3 is CASSGQVGYAYTF. DNA of the CDR3: TGTGCCAGCAGTGGACAGGTAGGGTATGCCTACACCTTC.